These 15 T cell receptor beta chains came from one sample sequenced in a study of OX40 agonist ivuxolimab in advanced cancers. Data came from immunoSEQ multiplex PCR; TCRdb stores just in-frame clones and leaves some out. The data show about 50,000 clones, 79% seen once. The material was CD4+ or CD8+ T cells sorted from blood, obtained in a trial of the OX40 agonist ivuxolimab. These receptors were collected from an adult with an advanced solid tumor such as melanoma, head and neck, liver or kidney cancer.

Relative to its sample, this clone is medium-sized (0.01 to 0.1%). V gene TRBV28 combines with J gene TRBJ2-2; 8 bases are a match to TRBD1. The CDR3 sequence is 16 residues long. Germline V gene sequence: CDR1 MDHEN, CDR2 SYDVKM. Trimming cost V 6 bases and J 2 bases; bases outside gene matches: 8. The CDR3: CASRENRGSNTGELFF. The CDR3 DNA reads as TGTGCCAGCAGGGAAAACAGGGGGTCCAACACCGGGGAGCTGTTTTTT.

In the case of this clone: An end of the junction differs from the germline gene, which may be a read error. This chain uses TRBV5-1 with TRBJ1-2; TRBD1 matches at 9 bases. The CDR3 spans 15 residues. Germline lookup yields CDR1 SGHRS and CDR2 YFSETQ. In DNA form, the CDR3 reads TGTGCCAGCAGCGAAGCCGGGACAGGGCACTATGGCTACACCTTC. Translation: CASSEAGTGHYGYTF.

The rearrangement joins TRBV2 to TRBJ1-1, with D maybe TRBD1 (5 bases). This CDR3 spans 13 amino acids. Germline assignment: CDR1 SNHLY and CDR2 FYNNEI. V was clipped by 4 bases and J by 6 bases, with 12 bases between them. CDR3 protein: CASSGGLDAEAFF. CDR3 nucleotide sequence: TGTGCCAGCAGTGGGGGCCTAGATGCTGAAGCTTTCTTT.

The gene calls are TRBV18 and TRBJ1-4; no clear D. CDR1 and CDR2 (germline): KGHSH, LQKENI. Trimming took off 3 bases at V and 7 bases at J, with 9 bases between the two ends. This CDR3 spans 13 amino acids. The CDR3 reads CASSPIRTEKLFF. As DNA, the CDR3 is TGTGCCAGCTCACCGATCCGGACTGAAAAACTGTTTTTT.

The chain recombines TRBV5-1 with TRBJ2-3; D unclear. The CDR3 spans 12 residues. V lost 6 bases and J 1 base, leaving 6 bases between the germline ends. Germline V gene lookup returns CDR1 SGHRS and CDR2 YFSETQ. CDR3 nucleotides: TGCGCCAGCATGACTGGCACAGATACGCAGTATTTT. Translating it yields CASMTGTDTQYF.

Here the CDR3 reads CASSLRQPGSGELFF. The CDR3 bases are TGTGCCAGCAGCTTGAGACAGCCCGGATCCGGGGAGCTGTTTTTT. The chain joins TRBV7-7 to TRBJ2-2; D possibly corresponds to TRBD1 (5 bases). V was cut by 3 bases and J by 6 bases, with 14 bases left in between. In germline, CDR1 is SSHAT, CDR2 FNYEAQ (reference sequence). This CDR3 is built from 15 residues.

The rearrangement joins TRBV11-2 to TRBJ2-3; no clear D gene. The CDR3 sequence is 13 residues long. Looked up from germline, CDR1 is SGHAT and CDR2 is FQNNGV. V was cut by 2 bases and J by 6 bases, with 9 bases left in between. CDR3 loop: CASSLIYADTQYF. CDR3 DNA: TGTGCCAGCAGCTTAATATATGCCGATACGCAGTATTTT.

The chain couples TRBV7-9 to TRBJ1-1, with D maybe TRBD1 (5 bases). Trimming removed 1 base at V and 7 bases at J, with 13 bases between. Germline V gene data show CDR1 as SEHNR and CDR2 as FQNEAQ (reference sequence). The CDR3 length is 14 residues. CDR3 sequence: CASSLDGGGIEAFF. The CDR3 DNA reads as TGTGCCAGCAGCTTAGATGGGGGTGGGATTGAAGCTTTCTTT.

The J gene is TRBJ1-2, the V gene TRBV28; D is perhaps TRBD1 (5 bases). Between the trimmed V and J ends, which lost 4 bases and 12 bases, there was a span of 9 bases. CDR3 size: 10 residues. Germline loops: CDR1 MDHEN, CDR2 SYDVKM. CDR3 residues: CASSSDRHTF. The CDR3 nucleotides read TGTGCCAGCAGTTCCGACAGACACACCTTC.

The chain joins TRBV10-3 to TRBJ1-2; D is unclear. The CDR3 covers 12 residues. Trimming took 11 bases from V and 5 from J, leaving 15 bases between them. In germline, CDR1 is ENHRY, CDR2 SYGVKD. CDR3 coding DNA: TGTGCCTCTAGAAGAGAGGCGTATGGCTACACCTTC. Protein: CASRREAYGYTF.

CDR3 coding DNA: TGTGCCAGCTCACCACTGCAGACAGGGTCTGGAAACACCATATATTTT. Amino acids: CASSPLQTGSGNTIYF. The chain links TRBV18 to TRBJ1-3, with 7 bases that match TRBD1. The J segment lost 1 base and the V segment lost 1 base, leaving 4 bases of the junction unmatched. Germline CDR1 is KGHSH and CDR2 is LQKENI. This CDR3 has 16 residues.

The genes are TRBV6-5 and TRBJ1-1; weak D call: TRBD1 (6 bases). V lost 0 bases, J lost 4 bases, and 12 bases lay in between. The CDR3 runs to 15 residues. Germline V gene data show CDR1 as MNHEY and CDR2 as SVGAGI. The DNA of the CDR3 is TGTGCCAGCAGTTACTCGGTCGGGGGCGGCACTGAAGCTTTCTTT. This codes for CASSYSVGGGTEAFF.

In this sample, this clone turned up a few times. V is TRBV5-8 and J is TRBJ2-3, with TRBD1 as a possible D gene (5 bases). There are 16 residues in the CDR3. From germline, CDR1 is SGHTS and CDR2 YDEGEE. The V and J ends lost 6 bases and 1 base respectively, with 18 bases between them. CDR3: CASNQGQPEGTDTQYF. CDR3 in DNA: TGTGCCAGCAACCAGGGCCAACCTGAGGGCACAGATACGCAGTATTTT.

CDR3 sequence reads: CASSQAYGGDSEKLFF. The CDR3 DNA is TGTGCCAGCAGCCAAGCATACGGGGGGGATAGCGAAAAACTGTTTTTT. V is TRBV4-2 and J is TRBJ1-4; weak D call: TRBD1 (5 bases). Germline lookup yields CDR1 LGHNA and CDR2 YNFKEQ. This CDR3 comprises 16 residues. Trimming removed 1 base at V and 8 bases at J, with 17 bases between.

This clone was picked up a small number of times. This chain joins TRBV7-9 and TRBJ2-2; D is ambiguous. Germline V gives CDR1 SEHNR, CDR2 FQNEAQ (reference sequence). The CDR3 runs 15 residues. V lost 5 bases to trimming and J lost 2 bases, with 12 bases between them. CDR3 nucleotide sequence: TGTGCCAGCAGCCCTCACGCGTTTAACACCGGGGAGCTGTTTTTT. Protein: CASSPHAFNTGELFF.